The entry below describes one T cell receptor (beta chain). There are 15 residues in the CDR3. Germline V gene data show CDR1 as MNHEY and CDR2 as SVGAGI. V lost 6 bases, J lost 7 bases, and 11 bases stayed unmatched. This sample is drawn from a study of blood T cell repertoires in COVID-19. Study information: The United States, Italy and Spain provided the acute and convalescent COVID-19 samples.

The data were produced by immunoSEQ multiplex PCR, yet TCRdb's version contains in-frame clones alone and is incomplete. Of around 330,000 clones detected, 88% appear once; the ten largest clones hold under 4.5%. The sequenced material came from peripheral blood. The clonotype was recovered from a woman in her forties or fifties with active or convalescent COVID-19. This rearrangement joins TRBV6-5 to TRBJ1-4; 7 bases agree with TRBD1. CDR3 DNA sequence: TGTGCCAGCAGGACGCCGGGACAGAGGACTGAAAAACTGTTTTTT. Translation gives CASRTPGQRTEKLFF.